These 10 T cell receptor beta chains were all obtained from the same sample, sequenced in a study of blood T cell repertoires in COVID-19. Profiled with immunoSEQ multiplex PCR; TCRdb holds only in-frame clones, not every one. The sample lists approximately 150,000 clones; about four fifths were seen once. The sample was peripheral blood. These receptors originate from a human donor in a cohort sampled during active COVID-19.

The CDR3 nucleotides read TGTGCCAGCAGCCCCGGGAGGTACTACGAGCAGTACTTC. Translating gives CASSPGRYYEQYF. The chain recombines TRBV7-9 with TRBJ2-7; 7 bases fit TRBD2. This CDR3 region has 13 residues. V dropped 5 bases and J dropped 3; count of bases not matched to a gene: 4. CDR1 is SEHNR and CDR2 is FQNEAQ in the germline V gene (reference sequence).

The chain uses TRBV18 and TRBJ2-7, with D unclear. CDR1 and CDR2 (germline): KGHSH, LQKENI. Trimming pared 0 bases from V and 3 bases from J, leaving 12 bases between. The CDR3 is 15 residues long. Here the CDR3 reads CASSPPWLAVYEQYF. In nucleotides, the CDR3 is TGTGCCAGCTCACCACCGTGGTTAGCAGTCTACGAGCAGTACTTC.

The chain recombines TRBV6-6 with TRBJ2-3; TRBD2 is a possible D gene (5 bases). Trimming removed 4 bases from V and 4 bases from J, with 9 bases in between. Germline V lookup: CDR1 MNHNY, CDR2 SVGAGI (reference sequence). The CDR3 is made up of 13 amino acids. In nucleotides, the CDR3 is TGTGCCAGCAGTTCCTCACTAGCAGATACGCAGTATTTT. Protein sequence: CASSSSLADTQYF.

The sample holds one count of this clone. The genes are TRBV18 and TRBJ2-1, with a tentative D call TRBD2 (5 bases). There are 17 residues in the CDR3. The V gene's germline CDR1 is KGHSH and CDR2 LQKENI. V dropped 3 bases and J dropped 1 base, with 16 bases sitting between them. CDR3 sequence (DNA): TGTGCCAGCTCACCCTCTGTGCGGGCCGAATCCTACAATGAGCAGTTCTTC. Protein sequence: CASSPSVRAESYNEQFF.

This clone has only one observation. This chain uses TRBV27 with TRBJ2-7; 9 bases are shared with TRBD1. The germline V gene encodes CDR1 MNHEY and CDR2 SMNVEV (reference sequence). The V segment lost 2 bases and the J segment 4 bases; nucleotides outside the gene matches: 6. The CDR3 has 15 amino acids. The CDR3: CASSLTGGAYYEQYF. CDR3 sequence (DNA): TGTGCCAGCAGTTTAACAGGGGGCGCGTATTACGAGCAGTACTTC.

J is TRBJ2-1 and V is TRBV14, with 7 bases identical to TRBD2. V shed 0 bases and J 4 bases; nucleotides not matched to a gene: 6. The CDR3 length is 16 residues. From germline, CDR1 is SGHDN and CDR2 FVKESK. CDR3 amino acids: CASSQEGGGFYNEQFF. The CDR3 DNA sequence: TGTGCCAGCAGCCAAGAGGGGGGGGGTTTTTACAATGAGCAGTTCTTC.

CDR3: CAWSVPLPSGLNTGELFF. The CDR3 bases are TGTGCCTGGAGTGTTCCCCTACCTAGCGGGTTAAACACCGGGGAGCTGTTTTTT. The chain recombines TRBV30 with TRBJ2-2, with 8 nucleotides matching TRBD2. CDR3 size: 18 residues. The J segment lost 2 bases and the V segment lost 0 bases, leaving 11 bases of the junction unmatched. Germline CDR1 and CDR2: GTSNPN and SVGIG (reference sequence).

The chain has TRBV5-1 and TRBJ2-5, with TRBD2 as a possible D gene (5 bases). The germline V and J ends were trimmed by 0 bases and 1 base, with 22 bases remaining between them. CDR3 length equals 19 residues. Germline CDR1 reads SGHRS; CDR2 reads YFSETQ. As DNA, the CDR3 is TGCGCCAGCAGCTTGGCCCGGATTTCGGCTAGCAGAATCCAAGAGACCCAGTACTTC. As protein: CASSLARISASRIQETQYF.

The chain uses TRBV2 and TRBJ1-1; D gene uncertain. Germline V gene sequence: CDR1 SNHLY, CDR2 FYNNEI. Trimming removed 1 base at V and 2 bases at J, with 8 bases between. This CDR3 is 14 amino acids long. CDR3 region: CASSEGRENTEAFF. The CDR3 nucleotides read TGTGCCAGCAGTGAAGGCCGAGAAAACACTGAAGCTTTCTTT.

This chain connects TRBV27 to TRBJ2-4; the D gene is possibly TRBD2 (5 bases). The CDR3 loop spans 18 amino acids. V was trimmed by 5 bases and J by 4 bases, leaving 24 bases between them. Germline assignment: CDR1 MNHEY and CDR2 SMNVEV (reference sequence). The CDR3 sequence: CASSLASTPGLGKNIQYF. The CDR3 region has the DNA TGTGCCAGCAGTCTTGCCTCTACACCCGGACTGGGGAAAAACATTCAGTACTTC.